This is a list of T cell receptor beta chains from one sample in a study of beta chain features in type 1 diabetes. TCRdb's copy holds only in-frame clones and misses some; the assay was immunoSEQ multiplex PCR. The sample records about 180,000 clones, about 13% being singletons. The specimen was central memory CD4+ T cells from blood. The receptors shown here come from a woman aged 18-29 years in good health. CDR3s include the opening cysteine and the closing phenylalanine or tryptophan. A D gene is named only where the DNA matches it firmly. The size field is filled for only some rows; it gives once, few, many or a size class.

v_call,clone_size,d_call,j_call,cdr3_nt,cdr3_aa
TRBV18,-,-,TRBJ1-2,TGTGCCAGCTCCTCCGACAGAAATAACTATGGCTACACCTTC,CASSSDRNNYGYTF
TRBV6-5,-,-,TRBJ1-1,TGTGCCAGCAGTTACGCCAGGAACACTGAAGCTTTCTTT,CASSYARNTEAFF
TRBV30,-,-,TRBJ2-1,TGTGCCTGGGGAGCTTCCGGCTCCTACAATGAGCAGTTCTTC,CAWGASGSYNEQFF
TRBV4-3,few,-,TRBJ2-5,TGCGCCAGCAGCCAAGAAGCTAGCAGTAGTCCAGAGACCCAGTACTTC,CASSQEASSSPETQYF
TRBV5-1,few,TRBD2,TRBJ2-3,TGCGCCAGCAGCGCTAGCGGGAGAAGCACAGATACGCAGTATTTT,CASSASGRSTDTQYF
TRBV4-2,-,-,TRBJ2-5,TGTGCCAGCAGCCAAGACGGCGGCGGGGCCCACCAAGAGACCCAGTACTTC,CASSQDGGGAHQETQYF
TRBV11-2,-,-,TRBJ2-1,TGTGCCAGCAGCTTGTCGGGGGCCTACAATGAGCAGTTCTTC,CASSLSGAYNEQFF
TRBV30,-,-,TRBJ1-1,TGTGCCTGGAGATTCGGGGACTTTGCTTTCTTT,CAWRFGDFAFF
TRBV25-1,-,TRBD1,TRBJ1-2,TGTGCCAGCAGTGAACTTCGTCCGGGACAGGGTTTGTATGGCTACACCTTC,CASSELRPGQGLYGYTF
TRBV28,-,TRBD2,TRBJ2-3,TGTGCCAGCAGTTCCCAGACTAGCGGGAGACCAGATACGCAGTATTTT,CASSSQTSGRPDTQYF
TRBV5-1,-,TRBD1,TRBJ1-1,TGCGCCAGCAGCTTGGACCTCCTTAAACCCGGGACAGATAACACTGAAGCTTTCTTT,CASSLDLLKPGTDNTEAFF
TRBV4-1,-,TRBD1,TRBJ1-5,TGCGCCAGCAGCCAAGGACAGGGCCACAATCAGCCCCAGCATTTT,CASSQGQGHNQPQHF
TRBV11-2,-,TRBD2,TRBJ2-1,TGTGCCAGCACTCGACCTAGCGGGAGGGCCGCAGCTGAGCAGTTCTTC,CASTRPSGRAAAEQFF
TRBV5-1,-,-,TRBJ1-4,TGCGCCAGCAGCCCAGACCGGACAGCCTTTAATGAAAAACTGTTTTTT,CASSPDRTAFNEKLFF
TRBV29-1,-,TRBD1,TRBJ1-2,TGCAGCGTTGAAGTACAGACAGGGAACTATGGCTACACCTTC,CSVEVQTGNYGYTF
TRBV4-2,few,TRBD2,TRBJ2-5,TGTGCCAGCAGCCTACTCTCCGGGACTAGCGGGAAGTGGGGCGAGACCCAGTACTTC,CASSLLSGTSGKWGETQYF
TRBV7-9,few,TRBD2,TRBJ2-1,TGTGCCAGCAGCCCGAGACTAGCGATAACCTACAATGAGCAGTTCTTC,CASSPRLAITYNEQFF
TRBV7-9,-,TRBD2,TRBJ2-7,TGCGCCAGCAGCCGGACTAGCGGATACGAGCAGTACTTC,CASSRTSGYEQYF
TRBV5-1,few,-,TRBJ1-1,TGCGCCAGCAGCTTAAGGCCCGGGGAGATAGGTGAAGCTTTCTTT,CASSLRPGEIGEAFF
TRBV29-1,-,TRBD2,TRBJ2-1,TGCAGCGTTGATCCCGAGGGACTAAACTCCTACAATGAGCAGTTCTTC,CSVDPEGLNSYNEQFF
TRBV14,few,TRBD2,TRBJ2-7,TGTGCCAGCAGCCAACCCAATAGACTAGCGGGAGGCCTCTACGAGCAGTACTTC,CASSQPNRLAGGLYEQYF
TRBV9,many,TRBD2,TRBJ2-3,TGTGCCAGCAGCGTAGGACTAGCGGGATTCACAGATACGCAGTATTTT,CASSVGLAGFTDTQYF
TRBV14,few,-,TRBJ2-1,TGTGCCAGCAGCCAAGTACTTTCCGCTCGGTACAATGAGCAGTTCTTC,CASSQVLSARYNEQFF
TRBV30,-,TRBD1,TRBJ1-2,TGTGCCTGGAGTCCTGACAGGGTAGGAAAAGGTTCCTATGGCTACACCTTC,CAWSPDRVGKGSYGYTF
TRBV9,-,TRBD1,TRBJ2-7,TGTGCCAGCAGCGTATCACAGGGGGACTTTTACGAGCAGTACTTC,CASSVSQGDFYEQYF
TRBV5-4,few,TRBD1,TRBJ2-3,TGTGCCAGCAGCGGGACAGGGGTGGGCACAGATACGCAGTATTTT,CASSGTGVGTDTQYF
TRBV27,few,TRBD1,TRBJ2-1,TGTGCCAGCAGTCCCTCGACAGGGGGCTTTGAGCAGTTCTTC,CASSPSTGGFEQFF
TRBV5-4,few,TRBD1,TRBJ2-7,TGTGCCAGCAGCTACGGGACAGGGATTGGGGAGCAGTACTTC,CASSYGTGIGEQYF
TRBV5-4,few,-,TRBJ2-5,TGTGCCGCTAAGGGGCTAGAGACCCAGTACTTC,CAAKGLETQYF
TRBV18,few,-,TRBJ2-1,TGTGCCAGCTCACCTCGTCGTTCGGAGCAGTTCTTC,CASSPRRSEQFF
TRBV2,-,-,TRBJ2-5,TGTGCCAGCAGCCGACAGGGGAGGGGAGAGACCCAGTACTTC,CASSRQGRGETQYF
TRBV28,-,-,TRBJ2-4,TGTGCCAGCAGTTTACGGGGTAGAGAGGACTTC,CASSLRGREDF
TRBV4-2,few,-,TRBJ2-3,TGTGCCAGCAGCTTAACCCCAGGTCCCCCCACAGATACGCAGTATTTT,CASSLTPGPPTDTQYF